The sequence of this TCR beta chain was determined in a study of blood T cells in healthy people across ages (dated by TCRdb to the mid-2010s). A note on the overall study: In model experiments, template switching captured about one uniquely barcoded TCR beta cDNA molecule for every two T cells. Age-related changes in TCR beta repertoire diversity were measured in the study by deep sequencing normalized with unique cDNA molecular identifiers. The donors were divided into four age groups: young (average around 15 years), middle-aged (roughly 42), aged (around 59) and long-lived (82). To avoid experimental bias, donors of different ages were spread randomly across the sequencing lanes. Two additional independent replicas of 1 million unique cDNA reads from the same blood draw were analyzed for two donors (one aged 18 to 30 and one aged 80 or older). What the research found in general, with its limitations: As age increased, observed TCR beta diversity per million T cells dropped in a roughly linear way, and a significant reduction was already evident by age around 41. Estimates of total diversity from one million sequenced T cells were regarded as lower bounds and underestimates. Observed TCR beta diversity correlated strongly with the percentage of naive T cells measured by flow cytometry. Because the CMV infection status of the donors was unknown, age-related changes in expanded clonotypes may potentially have been confounded. Bulk unsorted PBMC profiling prevented conclusive comparison of naive and antigen-experienced compartments. The long-lived group showed more naive CD4+ T cells, fewer expanded clones and increased TCR diversity than the aged group, suggesting age selection.

This clonotype appeared a few times. Its binding antigen is unknown. No quality values exist for individual bases; no much larger clone is one base distant. The donors were roughly 40 Caucasian individuals from Russia, aged roughly 6 to 100 years, who were systemically healthy. Each donor gave ten milliliters of peripheral blood, drawn into EDTA-treated Vacutainer tubes. Ficoll-Paque density-gradient centrifugation was used to isolate PBMCs, with at least 6 million obtained per sample. Total RNA was extracted from PBMCs with Trizol reagent, with at least 5 micrograms obtained per sample. For every donor, an aliquot of PBMCs went through flow cytometry to measure the percentages of naive CD45RAhigh/CD27high T cells. The library was made by 5' RACE. The listed sequencing device is Illumina HiSeq 2500. A second PCR of roughly 6 to 11 cycles was run with a J-beta primer mix and a sample-barcoded 5' primer. A unique molecular identifier was introduced onto each TCR beta cDNA molecule by a template-switch 5' adaptor carrying 12 random nucleotides. At least 2.5 million CDR3-containing paired-end reads were obtained from each sample. All of the RNA was converted into first-strand cDNA using the Mint cDNA synthesis kit, with a TRBC-specific oligonucleotide serving as the primer. Following uracil-DNA glycosylase treatment, a first 18-cycle PCR with universal primers M1SS and BC2_uni_R was performed on all cDNA. Processing in the source paper ran as follows. Normalization of each sample was performed by random selection of 1 million high-quality reads, each carrying a distinct molecular identifier. Instead of being binned into consensus sequences, reads with shared molecular identifiers were discarded. MiTCR, set to a Q25 quality threshold and the strictest error-elimination algorithm, was used for CDR3 identification, clonotype clustering and error correction. A nonparametric unseen species model with Euler transformation was used to estimate a lower bound on total TCR beta diversity. TCRdb applied fastp at Q25 and MiXCR to the public reads, then kept only in-frame beta chains. Each record represents a unique CDR3 protein, reported with the most common genes and DNA among its rows. Clone size and V and J calls follow TCRdb, not the original study. For this sample there are just over 1 million distinct CDR3 sequences; more than 35% appear just once. The ten biggest clones cover approximately 17% of the sample.

Sequenced sample: blood. This receptor was taken from a woman aged 60-70 years in good health.

The CDR3 protein sequence reads: CASSYSKGGTVKSTSSYEQYF. The nucleotide sequence reads as follows: TGTGCCAGCAGTTACTCGAAGGGCGGGACAGTCAAGAGCACGAGTTCCTACGAGCAGTACTTC. The rearrangement joined TRBV6-5 to TRBJ2-7; TRBD1 is a weak D gene call, 7 bases matching. V lost 0 bases and J lost 1 base; the stretch between them is 28 bases long. As encoded in the germline V gene, CDR1 is MNHEY while CDR2 is SVGAGI. Including cysteine and phenylalanine, the CDR3 has 21 amino acids. The only DNA kept is the CDR3, 63 bases in frame from the first base.